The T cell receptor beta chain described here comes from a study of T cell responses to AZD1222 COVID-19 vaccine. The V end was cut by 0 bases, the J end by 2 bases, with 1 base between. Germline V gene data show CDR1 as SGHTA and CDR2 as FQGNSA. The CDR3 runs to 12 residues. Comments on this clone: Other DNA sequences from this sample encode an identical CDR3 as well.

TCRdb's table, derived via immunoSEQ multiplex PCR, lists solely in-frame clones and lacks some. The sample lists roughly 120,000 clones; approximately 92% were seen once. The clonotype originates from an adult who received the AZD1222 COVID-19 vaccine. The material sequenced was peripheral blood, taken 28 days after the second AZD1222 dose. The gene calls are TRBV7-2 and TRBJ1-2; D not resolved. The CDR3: CASSLANYGYTF. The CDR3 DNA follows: TGTGCCAGCAGCTTAGCGAACTATGGCTACACCTTC.